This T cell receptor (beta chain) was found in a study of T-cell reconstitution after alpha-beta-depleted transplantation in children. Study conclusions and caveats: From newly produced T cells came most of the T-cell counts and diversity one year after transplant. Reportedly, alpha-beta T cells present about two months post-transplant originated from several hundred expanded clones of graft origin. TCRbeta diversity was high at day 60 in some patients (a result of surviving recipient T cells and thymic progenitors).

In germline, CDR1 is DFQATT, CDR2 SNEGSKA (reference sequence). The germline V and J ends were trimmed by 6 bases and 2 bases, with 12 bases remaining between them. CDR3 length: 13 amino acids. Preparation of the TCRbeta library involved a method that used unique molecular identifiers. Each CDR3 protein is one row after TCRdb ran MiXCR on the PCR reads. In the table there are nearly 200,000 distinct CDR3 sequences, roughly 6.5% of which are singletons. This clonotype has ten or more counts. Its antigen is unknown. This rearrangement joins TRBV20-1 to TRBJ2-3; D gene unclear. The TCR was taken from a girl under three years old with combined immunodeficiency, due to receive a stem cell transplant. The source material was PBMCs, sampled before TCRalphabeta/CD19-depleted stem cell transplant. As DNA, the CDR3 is TGCAGTGCCCTCAGACTGAACACAGATACGCAGTATTTT. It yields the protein CSALRLNTDTQYF.